This is a list of T cell receptor beta chains from one sample in a study of CD8+ T cells in alopecia areata. Measured with immunoSEQ multiplex PCR; TCRdb has only the in-frame clones, and not every one. The repertoire has about 190,000 clones, more than 55% of them found once; the top ten carry 1.3%. Material: CD4+ T cells sorted from blood, obtained at roughly week 49, from a patient treated with tofacitinib. These receptors were collected from a human donor with alopecia areata. Both conserved end residues are part of each CDR3.

V gene	J gene	CDR3 protein
TRBV29-1	TRBJ1-1	CSAVNTEAFF
TRBV5-1	TRBJ1-6	CASSLGQSYSPLHF
TRBV28	TRBJ1-6	CASRSGGATPLHF
TRBV29-1	TRBJ1-2	CSVEIPGTDYGYTF
TRBV7-3	TRBJ2-5	CASSYVRGETQYF
TRBV30	TRBJ1-5	CAWSVPLPNQPQHF
TRBV4-3	TRBJ1-3	CASSQVRTGPGNTIYF
TRBV7-2	TRBJ2-3	CASSFRAGVTDTQYF
TRBV29-1	TRBJ1-3	CSVMEGQKIYF
TRBV30	TRBJ2-2	CAWSQLAGFTGELFF
TRBV7-9	TRBJ1-2	CASSLEARAHGYTF
TRBV29-1	TRBJ2-1	CSARTGGYNEQFF
TRBV30	TRBJ1-5	CAWSDRADQPQHF
TRBV4-1	TRBJ2-2	CASSRSVSTNTGELFF
TRBV30	TRBJ2-5	CAWSGQGRAQYF
TRBV4-3	TRBJ2-3	CASSPTGGPDTQYF
TRBV5-1	TRBJ2-2	CASSPGLAAIATGELFF
TRBV9	TRBJ2-5	CASSVRVFGETQYF
TRBV30	TRBJ2-4	CAWGQGSVNIQYF
TRBV2	TRBJ2-2	CASSADTLNTGELFF
TRBV5-1	TRBJ2-7	CASSTGTGDYEQYF
TRBV2	TRBJ1-1	CASSVLAQGDFF
TRBV2	TRBJ2-3	CASRKGPGTDTQYF
TRBV4-1	TRBJ1-5	CASSPRFNQPQHF
TRBV4-2	TRBJ1-2	CASSQDSHEAYGYTF
TRBV14	TRBJ1-1	CASSHPRRNTEAFF
TRBV6-5	TRBJ2-7	CASGQGSSYEQYF
TRBV2	TRBJ2-1	CASGGTKLPEEQFF
TRBV9	TRBJ1-1	CASSHTGGLDMNTEAFF